A selection of T cell receptor beta chains follows, all from one sample in a study of T cells after yellow fever vaccination. TCRdb re-derived calls from the 5' RACE reads in MiXCR, one entry per CDR3 protein. The data show 25,000 to 35,000 distinct CDR3 sequences, around 4.6% seen once. The sequenced sample was CD8+ T cells sorted from PBMCs, obtained 10 days after the yellow fever booster vaccination. All receptors derive from a man aged 25-40 years who received the YFV17D yellow fever vaccine. CDR3s include the opening cysteine and the closing phenylalanine or tryptophan. Fields, in order: D gene, V gene, J gene, clone size, CDR3 DNA, CDR3 protein. D genes are given only for firm matches. Size is omitted from some rows. Given values are once, few, many or a class for expanded clones.

>NA|TRBV15|TRBJ2-7|many
TGTGCCACCAGCACACCGGGGGGCCCGGGTATCTACGAGCAGTACTTC
CATSTPGGPGIYEQYF
>TRBD2|TRBV5-1|TRBJ2-1|many
TGCGCCAGCAGTCCACCGCCGGGACTAGTGTTCCATGAGCAGTTCTTC
CASSPPPGLVFHEQFF
>NA|TRBV11-2|TRBJ2-1|many
TGTGCCAGCAATGAGCAGTTCTTC
CASNEQFF
>NA|TRBV12-3/TRBV12-4|TRBJ2-7|many
TGTGCCAGCAGTTACTCCCATGCTAGCTTCGAGTACGAGCAGTACTTC
CASSYSHASFEYEQYF
>TRBD2|TRBV10-3|TRBJ2-1|NA
TGTGCCATCAGTCTAGAGCTAGCGGCCAATTCCAATGAGCAGTTCTTC
CAISLELAANSNEQFF
>TRBD2|TRBV12-3/TRBV12-4|TRBJ2-1|many
TGTGCCAGCAGCTCCGGGACTAGCGTCAATGAGCAGTTCTTC
CASSSGTSVNEQFF
>NA|TRBV9|TRBJ2-1|many
TGTGCCAGCAGCTCCGGGGTCTACAATGAGCAGTTCTTC
CASSSGVYNEQFF
>TRBD2|TRBV5-4|TRBJ2-1|many
TGTGCCAGCAGCTTGTATGCGGGACTAGCGGCCCAGGTTAGCAATGAGCAGTTCTTC
CASSLYAGLAAQVSNEQFF
>TRBD1|TRBV24-1|TRBJ2-1|many
TGTGCCACCAGTGCGACAGGGGATGGGCAGTTCTTC
CATSATGDGQFF
>NA|TRBV7-2|TRBJ2-5|many
TGTGCCAGCAGCTTAGTTTCCAGCTTCCAAGAGACCCAGTACTTC
CASSLVSSFQETQYF
>NA|TRBV7-9|TRBJ1-4|many
TGTGCCAGCAGCCCAGACAGACTGAATGAAAAACTGTTTTTT
CASSPDRLNEKLFF
>TRBD1|TRBV7-2|TRBJ1-2|many
TGTGCCAGCAGCTCCCTAGGGGGCGCTTATGGCTACACCTTC
CASSSLGGAYGYTF
>NA|TRBV5-3|TRBJ1-5|NA
TGTGCCAGAAGCTTGGGGCCACCTGCCGAGCCCCAGCATTTT
CARSLGPPAEPQHF
>TRBD1|TRBV4-3|TRBJ2-2|many
TGCGCCAGCAGCCAAGCCGGACAGGGTATTCGCGGGGAGCTGTTTTTT
CASSQAGQGIRGELFF
>NA|TRBV9|TRBJ2-3|many
TGTGCCAGCAGCGTAACACTCGGCGGCACAGATACGCAGTATTTT
CASSVTLGGTDTQYF
>NA|TRBV19|TRBJ1-2|many
TGTGCCAGTATTCCTGGGTATGACGCTAACTATGGCTACACCTTC
CASIPGYDANYGYTF
>TRBD2|TRBV27|TRBJ2-1|many
TGTGCCAGCAGTTGGGGTAGCGGGTCCTACAATGAGCAGTTCTTC
CASSWGSGSYNEQFF